This T cell receptor beta chain was retrieved from a study of response to subunit inactivated influenza vaccine. The germline CDR1 and CDR2 sequences are MNHEY and SVGEGT. The CDR3 extends over 15 amino acids. V shed 2 bases and J 3 bases; nucleotides not matched to a gene: 3. TCRdb recomputed calls from the RT-PCR reads with MiXCR, one row per CDR3 protein. The sample contains about 520,000 distinct CDR3 sequences, 25% of which appear only once. In regard to this clonotype: The antigen remains unidentified.

Notes on the study in general: Authors suggested each seasonal flu vaccination may recruit only limited numbers of new T cells.

The TCR sequence derives from a man aged 50 to 59 who received an inactivated influenza vaccine. Sequenced here: CD4+ T cells sorted from PBMCs, sampled more than 4 days after vaccination. This chain links TRBV6-2 or TRBV6-3 with TRBJ2-2; 7 nucleotides align to TRBD2. CDR3 bases: TGTGCCAGCAGTTACCAGGGACTATACACCGGGGAGCTGTTTTTT. Residues: CASSYQGLYTGELFF.